The 8 T cell receptor beta chains given below trace back to one sample, sequenced in a study of blood T cell repertoires in COVID-19. Using immunoSEQ multiplex PCR, the repertoire was profiled, and TCRdb retains in-frame clones only, with some absent. The sample shows around 370,000 clones, around 91% of them seen only once. The sample consisted of peripheral blood. The source of these receptors is a woman aged 18-29 years who had recovered from COVID-19.

The chain joins TRBV27 to TRBJ1-4; D is undetermined. The CDR3 loop spans 13 amino acids. CDR1 MNHEY and CDR2 SMNVEV come from the germline V gene (reference sequence). The germline V and J ends were trimmed by 6 bases and 0 bases, with 5 bases remaining between them. The CDR3 nucleotides read TGTGCCAGCAGCTACGCAACTAATGAAAAACTGTTTTTT. It encodes CASSYATNEKLFF.

This clone has only one observation. The genes are TRBV6-2 or TRBV6-3 and TRBJ1-1, with 7 positions matching TRBD1. The length of the CDR3 is 12 residues. From germline, CDR1 is MNHEY and CDR2 SVGEGT. After removal of 5 bases from V and 9 bases from J, the junction contained 6 bases not matched to a gene. In DNA, the CDR3 is TGTGCCAGCAGTACTACAGGGGCGAAAGCTTTCTTT. Translating gives CASSTTGAKAFF.

V usage is TRBV6-5 and J usage is TRBJ1-4; 8 bases line up with TRBD1. CDR3 length: 14 amino acids. Germline CDR1 is MNHEY and CDR2 is SVGAGI. J gave up 8 bases and V 6 bases, and 8 bases lay outside the gene matches. CDR3 DNA: TGTGCCAGCAGCTTTGGACAGGGTGGCGAAAAACTGTTTTTT. As protein: CASSFGQGGEKLFF.

The chain combines TRBV5-4 with TRBJ1-2, with 9 bases identical to TRBD1. Unmatched junction bases numbered 7, after V lost 5 bases and J lost 5 bases. Per germline, CDR1 SGHNT and CDR2 YYREEE (reference sequence). The CDR3 runs to 14 residues. CDR3 nucleotides: TGTGCCAGCAGTCCCGGGACAGGGCAGTATGGCTACACCTTC. It codes for CASSPGTGQYGYTF.

The rearrangement links TRBV28 to TRBJ2-3, with D perhaps matching TRBD1 (6 bases). Trimming pared 6 bases from V and 3 bases from J, leaving 13 bases between. In germline, CDR1 is MDHEN, CDR2 SYDVKM. CDR3 length: 14 amino acids. The CDR3 region has the DNA TGTGCCAGCAGCCGGGACAAGGGGACAGATACGCAGTATTTT. Translation: CASSRDKGTDTQYF.

The chain employs TRBV27 and TRBJ2-7; 9 nucleotides line up with TRBD1. The CDR3 is 14 residues long. CDR1 is MNHEY and CDR2 is SMNVEV in the germline V gene (reference sequence). Losses at the gene ends were 6 bases for V and 6 bases for J; bases not matched to a gene: 9. In DNA, the CDR3 is TGTGCCAGCAGCCGAGGACAGGGGATTAGCGAGCAGTACGTC. The encoded protein is CASSRGQGISEQYV.

This clone occurred once. The rearrangement joins TRBV5-4 to TRBJ2-7; D is undetermined. V dropped 0 bases and J dropped 4 bases, with 5 bases sitting between them. The CDR3 extends over 12 amino acids. CDR1 SGHNT and CDR2 YYREEE come from the germline V gene (reference sequence). As DNA, the CDR3 is TGTGCCAGCAGCTTGGAGAGATACGAGCAGTACGTC. It yields the protein CASSLERYEQYV.

This clone was seen more than once but under ten times. The V call is TRBV5-1, the J call TRBJ2-2; D is uncertain. Trimming took 0 bases from V and 5 from J, leaving 8 bases between them. The germline gives CDR1 SGHRS, CDR2 YFSETQ. CDR3 size: 14 residues. The CDR3 bases are TGCGCCAGCAGCTTGGCAGGTTCTACCGGGGAGCTGTTTTTT. Protein: CASSLAGSTGELFF.